This T cell receptor beta chain originates from a study of blood T cell repertoires in COVID-19. This table comes from immunoSEQ multiplex PCR, and its TCRdb copy is limited to in-frame clones, with some not included. The profile covers around 120,000 clones, with roughly 90% appearing a single time and around 2.3% taken by the ten largest. J was trimmed by 5 bases and V by 6 bases; bases with no gene match: 6. This CDR3 region has 13 residues. Germline CDR1 WNHNN, CDR2 SYGVQD (reference sequence). Living in about 25 US areas, the participants were between roughly 18 and 89 years of age. The V call is TRBV10-1, the J call TRBJ2-7; 8 bases agree with TRBD1. Sequencing used PBMCs or T cells enriched from blood (not recorded which). This TCR was sampled from a woman between 45 and 65 years old who had recovered from COVID-19. The CDR3 DNA is TGCGCCAGCAGCAACAGGGGGTTCGACGAGCAGTACTTC. Its translation is CASSNRGFDEQYF.